The 30 T cell receptor beta chains in this list originate from one sample, sequenced in a study of spatial heterogeneity in lung cancer. Their antigens remain unidentified. MiXCR, run by TCRdb on the 5' RACE reads, gives a single entry per CDR3 protein. The table lists about 15,000 distinct CDR3 sequences, approximately 6.2% of them singletons. The time point denotes: sample taken at primary tumor resection. Study findings and constraints: Within tumors, counts of expanded alpha and beta TCRs tracked tumor mutation counts.

The sample here was lung tumor tissue, taken at surgery. The receptors here all came from a male donor with early-stage non-small cell lung cancer.

This clonotype was counted ten times or more. This beta chain slipped into a library made for alpha chains as a stray read, so its size is not meaningful. The chain uses TRBV11-2 and TRBJ2-7; D not resolved. V was pared by 0 bases and J by 2 bases, with 8 bases between. There are 14 residues in the CDR3. Germline assignment: CDR1 SGHAT and CDR2 FQNNGV. The CDR3: CASSLEATTYEQYF. In nucleotides, the CDR3 is TGTGCCAGCAGCTTAGAGGCCACGACCTACGAGCAGTACTTC.

This clonotype was picked up many times. This beta chain is off target for a library built for alpha chains, so its abundance means little. The rearrangement joins TRBV5-5 to TRBJ1-2; 8 nucleotides match TRBD1. CDR3 length equals 12 residues. Trimming at V came to 4 bases and at J to 8 bases, leaving 4 bases not matched to a gene. Germline CDR1 SGHKS, CDR2 YYEKEE (reference sequence). The CDR3 bases are TGTGCCAGCAGCCCATGGACAGGGGGCTACACCTTC. As protein: CASSPWTGGYTF.

This clonotype occurred many times. The size of this beta chain means little, since it is a stray read in a library made for alpha chains. This sequence joins TRBV5-1 and TRBJ1-4; D gene ambiguous. The V and J ends lost 3 bases and 0 bases respectively, with 6 bases between them. This CDR3 is built from 14 residues. In germline, CDR1 is SGHRS, CDR2 YFSETQ. The CDR3 sequence is CASSSGATNEKLFF. The CDR3 nucleotides read TGCGCCAGCAGCTCCGGGGCAACTAATGAAAAACTGTTTTTT.

This clonotype was seen at least ten times. For a library built for alpha chains, this beta chain is a stray read; little rests on its size. The chain is built from TRBV28 and TRBJ1-1; D is undetermined. Between the trimmed V and J ends, which lost 6 bases and 0 bases, there was a span of 11 bases. The germline CDR1 and CDR2 sequences are MDHEN and SYDVKM. This CDR3 has 14 residues. The CDR3 spells CASRLGRLNTEAFF. In DNA form, the CDR3 reads TGTGCCAGCAGGTTAGGACGGTTGAACACTGAAGCTTTCTTT.

This clonotype has ten or more counts. A library made for alpha chains picked up this beta chain off target, so its size means little. This CDR3 reads CSARTPGNEQFF. CDR3 coding DNA: TGCAGTGCTAGAACCCCAGGGAATGAGCAGTTCTTC. This sequence joins TRBV20-1 and TRBJ2-1; D possibly corresponds to TRBD1 (5 bases). V was trimmed by 2 bases and J by 7 bases, leaving 9 bases between them. Germline V lookup: CDR1 DFQATT, CDR2 SNEGSKA (reference sequence). The length of the CDR3 is 12 residues.

This clonotype has at least ten counts. The library was designed around alpha chains, so this beta chain is a stray read whose abundance carries little weight. The J gene is TRBJ1-3, the V gene TRBV20-1, with D unclear. V lost 6 bases to trimming and J lost 0 bases, with 9 bases between them. This CDR3 comprises 13 residues. CDR1 and CDR2 (germline): DFQATT, SNEGSKA (reference sequence). CDR3: CSALTYSGNTIYF. DNA of the CDR3: TGCAGTGCCCTCACATACTCTGGAAACACCATATATTTT.

This clonotype was seen only a few times. Within a library made for alpha chains, this beta chain is off target, and its count is uninformative. J is TRBJ2-7 and V is TRBV7-2, with D perhaps assigned TRBD1 or TRBD2 (5 bases each). In germline, CDR1 is SGHTA, CDR2 FQGNSA. The CDR3 covers 14 residues. V lost 0 bases, J lost 3 bases, and 9 bases lay in between. The CDR3 spells CASSLAGTGYEQYF. CDR3 sequence (DNA): TGTGCCAGCAGCTTAGCCGGGACGGGCTACGAGCAGTACTTC. Variable domain in full (rest from reference TRBV7-2 and TRBJ2-7): GAGVSQSPSNKVTEKGKDVELRCDPISGHTALYWYRQSLGQGLEFLIYFQGNSAPDKSGLPSDRFSAERTGGSVSTLTIQRTQQEDSAVYLCASSLAGTGYEQYFGPGTRLTVT.

This clonotype was seen at least ten times. Because this beta chain is a stray read in a library intended to capture alpha chains, its abundance should not be given much weight. The chain joins TRBV7-9 to TRBJ1-3; D remains unclear. The CDR3 covers 16 residues. Trimming cost V 5 bases and J 0 bases, with 14 bases left between them. In germline, CDR1 is SEHNR, CDR2 FQNEAQ (reference sequence). Here the CDR3 reads CASSPSEASSGNTIYF. The CDR3, as DNA: TGTGCCAGCAGCCCTTCGGAGGCGAGCTCTGGAAACACCATATATTTT.

This clonotype showed up many times. A library prepared for alpha chains yielded this beta chain as an off-target read; its size is of little meaning. This chain links TRBV20-1 with TRBJ2-1, with D hard to call. Trimming shortened V by 2 bases and J by 0 bases, and 8 bases separated the two germline ends. Per germline, CDR1 DFQATT and CDR2 SNEGSKA (reference sequence). The CDR3 runs to 14 residues. CDR3 coding DNA: TGCAGTGCTAGACCAGTCGGCTCCTACAATGAGCAGTTCTTC. It translates to CSARPVGSYNEQFF.

A word on this clonotype: Found in a library prepared for alpha chains, this beta chain is an off-target read, and its abundance has little meaning. The chain joins TRBV20-1 to TRBJ1-2, with 9 bases identical to TRBD1. The germline gives CDR1 DFQATT, CDR2 SNEGSKA (reference sequence). The CDR3 totals 14 residues. V gave up 2 bases and J gave up 3 bases; unmatched junction bases: 4. CDR3 sequence: CSARLRDRDYGYTF. The CDR3 DNA follows: TGCAGTGCTAGACTCCGGGACAGGGACTATGGCTACACCTTC.

In this sample, this clonotype turned up many times. With the library built for alpha chains, this beta chain is off target and its frequency is not meaningful. The rearrangement uses TRBV18 and TRBJ1-3; no reliable D call. Germline V CDR1 and CDR2: KGHSH, LQKENI. V was cut by 3 bases and J by 0 bases, with 6 bases left in between. CDR3 length equals 14 residues. CDR3 nucleotide sequence: TGTGCCAGCTCACCGGACTTCTCTGGAAACACCATATATTTT. As protein: CASSPDFSGNTIYF.

On this clonotype itself: The library was prepared for alpha chains; this beta chain is a stray read, so its frequency means little. The chain has TRBV20-1 and TRBJ1-1, with D unresolved. V was clipped by 3 bases and J by 0 bases, with 11 bases between them. CDR1 DFQATT and CDR2 SNEGSKA come from the germline V gene (reference sequence). The CDR3 has 14 residues. The CDR3 reads CSARVETMNTEAFF. As DNA, the CDR3 is TGCAGTGCTAGGGTTGAAACGATGAACACTGAAGCTTTCTTT.

Points on this clonotype: This may be a read error: a much more frequent sequence differs by one nucleotide. Within a library made for alpha chains, this beta chain is off target, and its count is uninformative. The chain couples TRBV7-9 to TRBJ1-2, with D maybe TRBD1 (5 bases). Germline lookup yields CDR1 SEHNR and CDR2 FQNEAQ (reference sequence). V lost 4 bases to trimming and J lost 0 bases, with 12 bases between them. The CDR3 loop spans 15 amino acids. CDR3 sequence: CASSWTDTTNYGYTF. CDR3 nucleotide sequence: TGTGCCAGCAGCTGGACGGACACGACTAACTATGGCTACACCTTC.

The sample holds many counts of this clonotype. For a library built for alpha chains, this beta chain is a stray read; little rests on its size. The V and J genes are TRBV20-1 and TRBJ2-7, with a tentative D call TRBD2 (5 bases). Trimming took 6 bases from V and 2 from J, leaving 11 bases between them. Looked up from germline, CDR1 is DFQATT and CDR2 is SNEGSKA (reference sequence). The length of the CDR3 is 12 residues. The CDR3, as DNA: TGCAGTGCCCGACTAAATCCCTACGAGCAGTACTTC. Its protein is CSARLNPYEQYF.

Many counts were recorded for this clonotype. The size of this beta chain means little, since it is a stray read in a library made for alpha chains. V usage is TRBV6-1 and J usage is TRBJ1-5; D unresolved. The germline V gene encodes CDR1 MNHNS and CDR2 SASEGT. The CDR3 has 14 residues. The V and J ends lost 10 bases and 0 bases respectively, with 13 bases between them. CDR3 in DNA: TGTGCCACCCCAAACAGATTTAGCAATCAGCCCCAGCATTTT. Translated, it gives CATPNRFSNQPQHF.

By share, this clonotype ranks as medium-sized. This beta chain lies outside the target of a library built for alpha chains; its clone size means little. The gene calls are TRBV7-2 and TRBJ2-1; TRBD2 aligns across 10 bases. Germline V gene sequence: CDR1 SGHTA, CDR2 FQGNSA. V shed 5 bases, J shed 8 bases, and the junction held 6 bases outside the gene matches. There are 14 residues in the CDR3. The CDR3 here is CASSPLAGSDEQFF. The CDR3 bases are TGTGCCAGCAGCCCACTAGCGGGGTCGGATGAGCAGTTCTTC.

Concerning this clonotype: With the library built for alpha chains, this beta chain is off target and its frequency is not meaningful. The chain joins TRBV11-1 to TRBJ1-1; D gene unclear. The V and J ends lost 3 bases and 4 bases respectively, with 12 bases between them. CDR1 and CDR2 (germline): SGHAT, FQDESV (reference sequence). This CDR3 comprises 14 residues. The CDR3 DNA follows: TGTGCCAGCAGCTTGAGGAGGAAAATCACTGAAGCTTTCTTT. Its protein is CASSLRRKITEAFF.

Turning to this clonotype: This beta chain is an unintended read in a library built for alpha chains; its size means little. The chain carries TRBV21-1 and TRBJ2-7; the D call of TRBD2 is as the table states it, not checked on the DNA. TRBV21-1 is marked as a pseudogene. The CDR3 totals 18 residues. The CDR3 region has the DNA TGTGCCAGCAGCCCCCTTCCGGGCCTAGGGCGGAGCTCCTACGAGCAGTACTTC. Protein: CASSPLPGLGRSSYEQYF.

Notes on this clonotype: A read error may be the cause here, since a much bigger clone is one base away. This beta chain came through as a stray read in a library set up for alpha chains, and its size says little. The chain employs TRBV5-6 and TRBJ2-7, with a tentative D call TRBD1 (6 bases). Per germline, CDR1 SGHDT and CDR2 YYEEEE. The CDR3 totals 15 residues. The CDR3 reads CASSSDRSYSYKQYF. CDR3 coding DNA: TGTGCCAGCAGCTCGGACAGAAGCTACTCCTACAAGCAGTACTTC. Full variable domain (outside the CDR3, taken from reference TRBV5-6 and TRBJ2-7): DAGVTQSPTHLIKTRGQQVTLRCSPKSGHDTVSWYQQALGQGPQFIFQYYEEEERQRGNFPDRFSGHQFPNYSSELNVNALLLGDSALYLCASSSDRSYSYKQYFGPGTRLTVT.

This clonotype was counted at least ten times. Because this beta chain is a stray read in a library intended to capture alpha chains, its abundance should not be given much weight. The chain carries TRBV27 and TRBJ2-7, with TRBD2 as a possible D gene (5 bases). There are 15 residues in the CDR3. The germline CDR1 and CDR2 sequences are MNHEY and SMNVEV (reference sequence). Deletions cut 0 bases from V and 1 base from J, with 10 bases between. The CDR3 DNA is TGTGCCAGCAGTTTATCGATACGGGGTTCCTACGAGCAGTACTTC. Protein: CASSLSIRGSYEQYF.

This clonotype occurred many times. Found in a library prepared for alpha chains, this beta chain is an off-target read, and its abundance has little meaning. This chain uses TRBV2 with TRBJ2-7; 9 bases match TRBD2. This CDR3 is 16 amino acids long. Losses at the gene ends were 2 bases for V and 1 base for J; bases not matched to a gene: 6. CDR1 is SNHLY and CDR2 is FYNNEI in the germline V gene. The CDR3 region has the DNA TGTGCCAGCAGTGAAAGGACCGCGGGGGGGTCCTACGAGCAGTACTTC. Protein sequence: CASSERTAGGSYEQYF.

This clonotype was picked up many times. This beta chain lies outside the target of a library built for alpha chains; its clone size means little. The chain carries TRBV4-3 and TRBJ2-2; no reliable D call. Trimming cost V 3 bases and J 5 bases, with 10 bases left between them. Germline CDR1 LGHNA, CDR2 YSLEER. This CDR3 has 14 amino acids. As DNA, the CDR3 is TGCGCCAGCAGCCAGGGCCCGGCTACCGGGGAGCTGTTTTTT. Translating it yields CASSQGPATGELFF.

This clonotype ranks as medium-sized. Since it is a stray read in a library aimed at alpha chains, this beta chain has a size that is not meaningful. The V call is TRBV11-2, the J call TRBJ2-1; D is unclear. The CDR3 runs 14 residues. V was shortened by 5 bases and J by 6 bases, with 14 bases between the two germline ends. Germline V gene data show CDR1 as SGHAT and CDR2 as FQNNGV. CDR3 sequence (DNA): TGTGCCAGCAGCCCAGCCCCCCTAGGCAATGAGCAGTTCTTC. Its translation is CASSPAPLGNEQFF.

At least ten counts were recorded for this clonotype. This beta chain is off target for a library built for alpha chains, so its abundance means little. The chain carries TRBV7-9 and TRBJ2-7; TRBD1 might be the D (5 bases). Germline-derived CDR1 and CDR2 are SEHNR and FQNEAQ (reference sequence). The CDR3 contains 12 residues. Deletions cut 6 bases from V and 6 bases from J, with 12 bases between. The CDR3 DNA follows: TGTGCCAGCAGACCGAGTGGGGCCGAGCAGTACTTC. Translation gives CASRPSGAEQYF.

In its sample, this clonotype was seen a few times. Found in a library prepared for alpha chains, this beta chain is an off-target read, and its abundance has little meaning. The chain has TRBV20-1 and TRBJ2-7; 15 bases fit TRBD2. Germline assignment: CDR1 DFQATT and CDR2 SNEGSKA (reference sequence). With V trimmed by 3 bases and J by 2 bases, 5 bases remained unmatched. This CDR3 contains 16 residues. CDR3 sequence (DNA): TGCAGTGCTAGGGGACTAGCGGGAGGCCACCCCTACGAGCAGTACTTC. Protein product: CSARGLAGGHPYEQYF.

This clonotype was counted ten times or more. With the library built for alpha chains, this beta chain is off target and its frequency is not meaningful. The chain links TRBV24-1 to TRBJ2-5; D possibly matches TRBD1 or TRBD2 (5 bases each). The germline CDR1 and CDR2 sequences are KGHDR and SFDVKD. The V and J ends lost 4 bases and 1 base respectively, with 9 bases between them. This CDR3 spans 14 amino acids. The chain's CDR3 is CATSESGRQETQYF. The DNA of the CDR3 is TGTGCCACCAGTGAGTCGGGACGCCAAGAGACCCAGTACTTC.

This clonotype was counted at least ten times. For a library built for alpha chains, this beta chain is a stray read; little rests on its size. The V gene is TRBV5-1, the J gene TRBJ2-7; D is possibly TRBD1 (6 bases). The germline V and J ends were trimmed by 5 bases and 2 bases, with 11 bases remaining between them. The germline V gene encodes CDR1 SGHRS and CDR2 YFSETQ. The CDR3 sequence is 13 residues long. CDR3 loop: CASSLDRPYEQYF. The CDR3 DNA sequence: TGCGCCAGCAGTTTAGACAGGCCCTACGAGCAGTACTTC. The full variable domain, completed using reference TRBV5-1 and TRBJ2-7, is KAGVTQTPRYLIKTRGQQVTLSCSPISGHRSVSWYQQTPGQGLQFLFEYFSETQRNKGNFPGRFSGRQFSNSRSEMNVSTLELGDSALYLCASSLDRPYEQYFGPGTRLTVT.

Points on this clonotype: The library was designed around alpha chains, so this beta chain is a stray read whose abundance carries little weight. The rearrangement links TRBV28 to TRBJ2-1; no firm D call. The germline gives CDR1 MDHEN, CDR2 SYDVKM. The CDR3 spans 13 residues. V lost 6 bases and J lost 7, with 13 bases in between. The CDR3 coding sequence is TGTGCCAGCAGCGCGACCGTAAAAAATGAGCAGTTCTTC. This encodes CASSATVKNEQFF.

This clonotype was seen at least ten times. In a library made to pick up alpha chains, this beta chain is a stray read with a size that means little. The genes are TRBV29-1 and TRBJ1-1, with D perhaps TRBD1 (6 bases). Germline assignment: CDR1 SQVTM and CDR2 ANQGSEA. The CDR3 covers 12 residues. V was cut by 7 bases and J by 0 bases, with 9 bases left in between. The CDR3 is CSADSLNTEAFF. CDR3 in DNA: TGCAGCGCGGACAGCCTGAACACTGAAGCTTTCTTT.

This clonotype was picked up many times. Because this beta chain is a stray read in a library intended to capture alpha chains, its abundance should not be given much weight. This chain links TRBV4-1 with TRBJ2-3; D is possibly TRBD1 (5 bases). The CDR3 totals 14 residues. V lost 1 base to trimming and J lost 6 bases, with 11 bases between them. Germline CDR1 MGHRA, CDR2 YSYEKL. Written as DNA, the CDR3 is TGCGCCAGCAGCCAAGTGACAGAAGCGGATACGCAGTATTTT. Translated, it gives CASSQVTEADTQYF.